This TCR beta chain was sequenced in a study of cytomegalovirus exposure and HLA in healthy donors. On the study more broadly: Ancestry clustering placed about 80% of about 400 genotyped donors in the Caucasian-associated cluster.

The V gene lost 0 bases and the J gene lost 4 bases, with 19 bases spanning the gap. Germline CDR1 is SGHKS and CDR2 is YYEKEE (reference sequence). The CDR3 length is 17 residues. The study's findings and limits: Differences between HLA loci emerged in a later analysis of TCR association rates, with DRB1 most and HLA-C fewest.

Regarding this clone: Its antigen remains unidentified.

PCR primers comprised 60 Vbeta and 13 Jbeta primers. Some clones are missing from TCRdb's copy, which holds only in-frame ones; the method was immunoSEQ multiplex PCR. Of over 250,000 clones listed, under 80% are singletons. This clonotype was sampled from a female donor in good health and CMV-seronegative. The rearrangement joins TRBV5-5 to TRBJ1-1; perhaps TRBD1 as D (5 bases). Material for sequencing was PBMCs. The CDR3 loop is CASSLDSSGTPGTEAFF. The CDR3 coding sequence is TGTGCCAGCAGCTTGGACTCAAGCGGGACTCCGGGCACTGAAGCTTTCTTT.